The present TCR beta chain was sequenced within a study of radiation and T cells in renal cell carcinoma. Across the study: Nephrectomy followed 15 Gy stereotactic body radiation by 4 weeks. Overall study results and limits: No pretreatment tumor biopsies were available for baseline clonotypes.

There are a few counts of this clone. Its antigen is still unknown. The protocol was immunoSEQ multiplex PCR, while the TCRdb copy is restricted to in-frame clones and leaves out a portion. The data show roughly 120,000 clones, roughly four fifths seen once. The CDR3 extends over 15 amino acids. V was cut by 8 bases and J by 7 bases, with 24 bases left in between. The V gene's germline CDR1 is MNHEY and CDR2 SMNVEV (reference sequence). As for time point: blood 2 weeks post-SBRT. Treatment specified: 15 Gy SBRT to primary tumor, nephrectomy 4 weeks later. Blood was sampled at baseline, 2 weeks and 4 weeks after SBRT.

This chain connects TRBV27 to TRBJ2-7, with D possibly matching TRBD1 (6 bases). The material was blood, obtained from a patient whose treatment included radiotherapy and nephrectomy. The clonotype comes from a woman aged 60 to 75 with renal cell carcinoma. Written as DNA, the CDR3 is TGTGCCAGCTCCCTGCTTGGGGGCCCAAGAGGGGAGCAGTACTTC. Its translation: CASSLLGGPRGEQYF.